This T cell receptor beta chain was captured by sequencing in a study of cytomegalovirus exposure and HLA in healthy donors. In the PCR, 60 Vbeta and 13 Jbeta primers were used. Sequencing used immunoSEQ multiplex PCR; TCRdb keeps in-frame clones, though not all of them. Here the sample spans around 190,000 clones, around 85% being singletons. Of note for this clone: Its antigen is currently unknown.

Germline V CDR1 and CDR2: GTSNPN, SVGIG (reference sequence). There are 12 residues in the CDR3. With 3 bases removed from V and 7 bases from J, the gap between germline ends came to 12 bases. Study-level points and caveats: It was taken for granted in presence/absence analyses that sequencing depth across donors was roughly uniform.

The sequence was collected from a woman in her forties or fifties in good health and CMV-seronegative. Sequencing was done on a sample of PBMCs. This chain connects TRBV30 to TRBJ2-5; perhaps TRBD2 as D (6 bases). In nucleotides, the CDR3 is TGTGCCTGGAGCCCCCCCGGGGGGACCCAGTACTTC. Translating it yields CAWSPPGGTQYF. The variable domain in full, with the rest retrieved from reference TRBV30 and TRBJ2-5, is SQTIHQWPATLVQPVGSPLSLECTVEGTSNPNLYWYRQAAGRGLQLLFYSVGIGQISSEVPQNLSASRPQDRQFILSSKKLLLSDSGFYLCAWSPPGGTQYFGPGTRLLVL.